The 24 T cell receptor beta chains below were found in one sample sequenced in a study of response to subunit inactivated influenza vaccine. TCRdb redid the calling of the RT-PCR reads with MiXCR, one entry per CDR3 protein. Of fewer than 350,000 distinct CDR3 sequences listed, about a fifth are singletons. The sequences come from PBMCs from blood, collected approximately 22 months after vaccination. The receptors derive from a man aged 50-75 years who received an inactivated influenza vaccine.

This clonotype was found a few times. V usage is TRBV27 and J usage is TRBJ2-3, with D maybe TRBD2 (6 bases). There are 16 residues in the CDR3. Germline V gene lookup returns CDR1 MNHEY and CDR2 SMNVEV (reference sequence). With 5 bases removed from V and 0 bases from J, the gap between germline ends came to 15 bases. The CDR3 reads CASSRNAGRSTDTQYF. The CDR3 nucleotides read TGTGCCAGCAGTAGAAATGCGGGACGAAGCACAGATACGCAGTATTTT.

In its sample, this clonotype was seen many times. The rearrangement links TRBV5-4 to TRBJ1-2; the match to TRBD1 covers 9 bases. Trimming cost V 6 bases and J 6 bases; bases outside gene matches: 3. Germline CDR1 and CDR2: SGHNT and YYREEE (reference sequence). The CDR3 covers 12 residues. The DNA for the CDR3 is TGTGCCAGCACCCGGACAGGGGATGGCTACACCTTC. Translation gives CASTRTGDGYTF.

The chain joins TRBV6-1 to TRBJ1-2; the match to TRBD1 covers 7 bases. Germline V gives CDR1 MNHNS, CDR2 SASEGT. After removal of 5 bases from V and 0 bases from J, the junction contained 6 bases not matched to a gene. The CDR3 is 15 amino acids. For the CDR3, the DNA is TGTGCCAGCAGTCAGACAGGGATCCCTAACTATGGCTACACCTTC. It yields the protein CASSQTGIPNYGYTF.

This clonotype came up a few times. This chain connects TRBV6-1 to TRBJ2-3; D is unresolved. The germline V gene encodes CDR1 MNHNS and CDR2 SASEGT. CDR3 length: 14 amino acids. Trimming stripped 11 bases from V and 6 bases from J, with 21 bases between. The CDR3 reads CASSTGSAMDTQYF. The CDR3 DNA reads TGTGCCTCTTCGACTGGGTCCGCCATGGATACGCAGTATTTT.

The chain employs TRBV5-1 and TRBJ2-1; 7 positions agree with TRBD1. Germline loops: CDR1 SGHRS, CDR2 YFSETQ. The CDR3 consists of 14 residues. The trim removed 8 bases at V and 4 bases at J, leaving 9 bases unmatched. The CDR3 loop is CASTRDREYNEQFF. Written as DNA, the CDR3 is TGCGCCAGTACCCGGGACAGAGAATACAATGAGCAGTTCTTC.

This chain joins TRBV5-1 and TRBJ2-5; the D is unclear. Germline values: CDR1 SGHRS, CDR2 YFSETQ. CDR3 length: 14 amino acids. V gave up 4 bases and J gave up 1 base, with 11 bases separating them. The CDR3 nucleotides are TGCGCCAGCAGCATAGACAAAGGCCAAGAGACCCAGTACTTC. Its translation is CASSIDKGQETQYF.

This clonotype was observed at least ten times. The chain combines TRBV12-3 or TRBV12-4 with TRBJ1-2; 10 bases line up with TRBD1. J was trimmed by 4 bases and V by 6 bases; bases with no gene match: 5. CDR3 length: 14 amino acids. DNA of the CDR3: TGTGCCAGCAGCCCCGGGACAGGGGTCTATGGCTACACCTTC. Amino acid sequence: CASSPGTGVYGYTF.

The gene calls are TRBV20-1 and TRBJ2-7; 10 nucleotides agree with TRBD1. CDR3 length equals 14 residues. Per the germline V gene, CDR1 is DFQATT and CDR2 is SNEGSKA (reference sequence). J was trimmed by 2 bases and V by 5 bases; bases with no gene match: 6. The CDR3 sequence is CSAGAGTGAYEQYF. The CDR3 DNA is TGCAGTGCTGGGGCCGGGACAGGGGCCTACGAGCAGTACTTC.

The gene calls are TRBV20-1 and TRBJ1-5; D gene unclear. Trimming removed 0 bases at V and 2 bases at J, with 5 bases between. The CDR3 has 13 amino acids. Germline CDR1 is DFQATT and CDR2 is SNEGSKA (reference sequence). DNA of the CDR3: TGCAGTGCTAGAGATGAAGGCAATCAGCCCCAGCATTTT. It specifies CSARDEGNQPQHF.

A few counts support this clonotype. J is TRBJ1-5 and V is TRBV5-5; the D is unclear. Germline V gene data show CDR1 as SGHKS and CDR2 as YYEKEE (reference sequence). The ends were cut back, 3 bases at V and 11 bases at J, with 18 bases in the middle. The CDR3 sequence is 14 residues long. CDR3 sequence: CASSSTPGELTQHF. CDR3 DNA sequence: TGTGCCAGCAGCTCGACTCCGGGAGAGTTGACCCAGCATTTT.

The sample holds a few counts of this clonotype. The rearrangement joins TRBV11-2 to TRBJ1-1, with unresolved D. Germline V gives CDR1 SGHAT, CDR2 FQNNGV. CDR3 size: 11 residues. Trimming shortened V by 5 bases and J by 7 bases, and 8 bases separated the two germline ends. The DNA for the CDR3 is TGTGCCAGCAGCCCCAGATTTGAAGCTTTCTTT. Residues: CASSPRFEAFF.

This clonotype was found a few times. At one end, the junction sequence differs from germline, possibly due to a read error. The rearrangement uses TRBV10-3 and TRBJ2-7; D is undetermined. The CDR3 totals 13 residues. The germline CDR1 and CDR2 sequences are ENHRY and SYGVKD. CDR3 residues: CAISRTGSFEQYF. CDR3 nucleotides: TGTGCCATCTCTCGGACGGGCTCCTTCGAGCAGTACTTC.

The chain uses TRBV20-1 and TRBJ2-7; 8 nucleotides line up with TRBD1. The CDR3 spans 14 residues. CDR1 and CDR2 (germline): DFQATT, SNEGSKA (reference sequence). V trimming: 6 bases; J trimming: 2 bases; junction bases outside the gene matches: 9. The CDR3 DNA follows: TGCAGTGCCCGCCCGGTACAGGGGGCCTACGAGCAGTACTTC. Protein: CSARPVQGAYEQYF.

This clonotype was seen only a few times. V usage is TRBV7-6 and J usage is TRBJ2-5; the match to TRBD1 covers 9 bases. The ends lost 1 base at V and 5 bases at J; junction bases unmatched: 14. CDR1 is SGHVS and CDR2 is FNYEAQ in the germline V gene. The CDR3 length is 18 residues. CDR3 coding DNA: TGTGCCAGCAGCTTAGGGGTTGGCGGGACAGGGCCCGGTGAGACCCAGTACTTC. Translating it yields CASSLGVGGTGPGETQYF.

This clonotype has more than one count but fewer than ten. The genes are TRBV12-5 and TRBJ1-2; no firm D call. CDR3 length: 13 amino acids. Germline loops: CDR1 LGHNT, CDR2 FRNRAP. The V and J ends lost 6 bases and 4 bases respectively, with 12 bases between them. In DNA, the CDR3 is TGTGCTAGTGGGGTCCTGGTAGGCTATGGCTACACCTTC. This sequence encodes CASGVLVGYGYTF.

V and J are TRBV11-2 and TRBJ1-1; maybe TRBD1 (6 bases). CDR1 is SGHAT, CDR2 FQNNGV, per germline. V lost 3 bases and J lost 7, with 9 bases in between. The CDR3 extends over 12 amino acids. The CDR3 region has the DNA TGTGCCAGCAGCTTGGGGGCGGGTGAAGCTTTCTTT. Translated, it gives CASSLGAGEAFF. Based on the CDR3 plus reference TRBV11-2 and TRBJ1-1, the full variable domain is EAGVAQSPRYKIIEKRQSVAFWCNPISGHATLYWYQQILGQGPKLLIQFQNNGVVDDSQLPKDRFSAERLKGVDSTLKIQPAKLEDSAVYLCASSLGAGEAFFGQGTRLTVV.

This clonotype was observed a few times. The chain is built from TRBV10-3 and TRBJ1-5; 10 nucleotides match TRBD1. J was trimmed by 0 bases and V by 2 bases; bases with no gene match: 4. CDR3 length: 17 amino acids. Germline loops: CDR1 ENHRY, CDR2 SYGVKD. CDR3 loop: CAISEGQGDASNQPQHF. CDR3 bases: TGTGCCATCAGTGAGGGACAGGGGGATGCTAGCAATCAGCCCCAGCATTTT.

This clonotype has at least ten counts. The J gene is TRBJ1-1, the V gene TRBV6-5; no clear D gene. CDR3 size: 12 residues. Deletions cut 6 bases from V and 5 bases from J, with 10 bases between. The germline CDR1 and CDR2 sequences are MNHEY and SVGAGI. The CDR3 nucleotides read TGTGCCAGCAGGGGTGGGCTGACTGAAGCTTTCTTT. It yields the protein CASRGGLTEAFF.

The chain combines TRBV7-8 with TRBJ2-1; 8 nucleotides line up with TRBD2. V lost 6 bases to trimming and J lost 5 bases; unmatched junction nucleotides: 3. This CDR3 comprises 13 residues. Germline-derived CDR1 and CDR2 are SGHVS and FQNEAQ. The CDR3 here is CASRAGVNNEQFF. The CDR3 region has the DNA TGTGCCAGCAGAGCGGGGGTTAACAATGAGCAGTTCTTC. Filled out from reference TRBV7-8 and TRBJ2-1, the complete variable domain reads GAGVSQSPRYKVAKRGQDVALRCDPISGHVSLFWYQQALGQGPEFLTYFQNEAQLDKSGLPSDRFFAERPEGSVSTLKIQRTQQEDSAVYLCASRAGVNNEQFFGPGTRLTVL.

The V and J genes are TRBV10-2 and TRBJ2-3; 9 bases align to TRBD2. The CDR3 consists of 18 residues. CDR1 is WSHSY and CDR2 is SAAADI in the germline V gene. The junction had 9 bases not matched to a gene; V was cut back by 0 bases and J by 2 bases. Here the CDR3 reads CASSESGSGGPNTDTQYF. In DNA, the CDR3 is TGCGCCAGCAGTGAGTCGGGTAGCGGGGGTCCCAACACAGATACGCAGTATTTT.

The CDR3 reads CASSLEGQIRVRGTGELFF. The CDR3, as DNA: TGTGCCAGCAGTTTAGAGGGACAGATACGAGTGCGAGGCACCGGGGAGCTGTTTTTT. The V call is TRBV12-3 or TRBV12-4, the J call TRBJ2-2; 7 bases align to TRBD1. The CDR3 length is 19 residues. Germline trimming cut 1 base from V and 4 bases from J; bases unmatched to any gene: 15.

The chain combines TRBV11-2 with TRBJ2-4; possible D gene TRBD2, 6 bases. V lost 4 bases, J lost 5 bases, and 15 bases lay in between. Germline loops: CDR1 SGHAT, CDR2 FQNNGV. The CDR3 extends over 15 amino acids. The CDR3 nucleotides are TGTGCCAGCAGCTCGGTGGAGGGCTCCCAAAACATTCAGTACTTC. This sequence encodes CASSSVEGSQNIQYF. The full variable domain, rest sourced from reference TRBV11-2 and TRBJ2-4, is EAGVAQSPRYKIIEKRQSVAFWCNPISGHATLYWYQQILGQGPKLLIQFQNNGVVDDSQLPKDRFSAERLKGVDSTLKIQPAKLEDSAVYLCASSSVEGSQNIQYFGAGTRLSVL.

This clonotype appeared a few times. The CDR3: CASSLPRGDTIHTEAFF. As DNA, the CDR3 is TGTGCCAGCAGCCTACCCCGGGGGGACACCATTCACACTGAAGCTTTCTTT. The genes are TRBV7-9 and TRBJ1-1; maybe TRBD1 (6 bases). V was trimmed by 5 bases and J by 3 bases, leaving 22 bases between them. Germline V gives CDR1 SEHNR, CDR2 FQNEAQ (reference sequence). The CDR3 is 17 amino acids.

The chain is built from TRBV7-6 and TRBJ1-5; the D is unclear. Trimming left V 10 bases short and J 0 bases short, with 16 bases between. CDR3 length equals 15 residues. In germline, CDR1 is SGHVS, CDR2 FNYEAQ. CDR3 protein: CANRATPRSNQPQHF. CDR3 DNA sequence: TGTGCCAACCGGGCCACCCCTCGTAGCAATCAGCCCCAGCATTTT.